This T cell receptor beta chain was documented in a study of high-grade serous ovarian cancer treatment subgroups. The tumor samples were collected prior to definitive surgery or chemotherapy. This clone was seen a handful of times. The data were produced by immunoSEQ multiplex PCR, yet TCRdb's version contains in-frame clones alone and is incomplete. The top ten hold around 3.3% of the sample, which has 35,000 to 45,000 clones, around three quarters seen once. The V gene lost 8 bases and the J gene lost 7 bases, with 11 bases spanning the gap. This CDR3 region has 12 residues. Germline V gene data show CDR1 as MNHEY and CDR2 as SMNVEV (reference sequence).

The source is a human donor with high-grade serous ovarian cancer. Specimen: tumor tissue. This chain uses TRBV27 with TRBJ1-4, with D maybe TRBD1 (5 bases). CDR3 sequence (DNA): TGTGCCAGCGGGGAACAGGTTGAAAAACTGTTTTTT. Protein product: CASGEQVEKLFF.